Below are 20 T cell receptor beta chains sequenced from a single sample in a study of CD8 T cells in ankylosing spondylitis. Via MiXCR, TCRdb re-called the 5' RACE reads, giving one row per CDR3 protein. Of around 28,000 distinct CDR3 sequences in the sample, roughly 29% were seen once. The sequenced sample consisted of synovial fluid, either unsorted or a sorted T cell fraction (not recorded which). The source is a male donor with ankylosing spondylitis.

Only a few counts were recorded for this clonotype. Written as DNA, the CDR3 is TGTGCCAGTAGTCCCGGATCTCAGCCCCAGCATTTT. Encoded protein: CASSPGSQPQHF. The rearrangement uses TRBV19 and TRBJ1-5; no definite D call. The CDR3 totals 12 residues. Deletions cut 5 bases from V and 6 bases from J, with 8 bases between. Germline lookup yields CDR1 LNHDA and CDR2 SQIVND (reference sequence).

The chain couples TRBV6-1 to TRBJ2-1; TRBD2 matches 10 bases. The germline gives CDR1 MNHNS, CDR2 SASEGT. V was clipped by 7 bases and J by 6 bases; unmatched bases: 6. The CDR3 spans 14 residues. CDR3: CASNEREGRNEQFF. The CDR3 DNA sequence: TGTGCCAGCAACGAGCGGGAGGGCCGCAATGAGCAGTTCTTC.

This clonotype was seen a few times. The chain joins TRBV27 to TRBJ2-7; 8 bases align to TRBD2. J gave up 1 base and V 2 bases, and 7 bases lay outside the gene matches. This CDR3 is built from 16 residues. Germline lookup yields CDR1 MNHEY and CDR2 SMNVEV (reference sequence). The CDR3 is CASSLNSGTRSYEQYF. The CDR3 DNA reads TGTGCCAGCAGTTTAAACTCCGGGACTAGGTCCTACGAGCAGTACTTC.

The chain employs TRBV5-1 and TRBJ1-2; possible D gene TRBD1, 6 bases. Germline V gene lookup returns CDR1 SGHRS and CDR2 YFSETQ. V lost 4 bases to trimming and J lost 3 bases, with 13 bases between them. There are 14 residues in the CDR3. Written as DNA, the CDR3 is TGCGCCAGCAGCCCAGGGGTGGGAGACTATGGCTACACCTTC. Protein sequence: CASSPGVGDYGYTF.

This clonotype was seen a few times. This chain's CDR3 is CASRSGTGANVLTF. The DNA of the CDR3 is TGTGCCAGCAGATCGGGGACCGGGGCCAACGTCCTGACTTTC. The V and J genes are TRBV6-1 and TRBJ2-6; D is possibly TRBD1 or TRBD2 (5 bases each). This CDR3 is built from 14 residues. Germline CDR1 and CDR2: MNHNS and SASEGT. The V end lost 6 bases, the J end lost 4 bases, and 10 bases lay between the germline ends.

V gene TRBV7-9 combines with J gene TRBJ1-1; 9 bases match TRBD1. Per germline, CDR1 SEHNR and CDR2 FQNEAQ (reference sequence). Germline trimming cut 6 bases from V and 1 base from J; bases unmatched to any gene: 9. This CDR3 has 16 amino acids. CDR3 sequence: CASRQPGQGTNTEAFF. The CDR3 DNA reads TGTGCCAGCAGACAACCGGGACAGGGAACGAACACTGAAGCTTTCTTT.

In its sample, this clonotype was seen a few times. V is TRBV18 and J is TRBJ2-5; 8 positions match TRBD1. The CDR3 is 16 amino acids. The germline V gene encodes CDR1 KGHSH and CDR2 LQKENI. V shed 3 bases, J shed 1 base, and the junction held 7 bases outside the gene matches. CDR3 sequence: CASSPSGQATQETQYF. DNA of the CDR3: TGTGCCAGCTCACCCTCGGGACAGGCGACCCAAGAGACCCAGTACTTC. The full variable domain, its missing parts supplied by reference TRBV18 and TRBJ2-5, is NAGVMQNPRHLVRRRGQEARLRCSPMKGHSHVYWYRQLPEEGLKFMVYLQKENIIDESGMPKERFSAEFPKEGPSILRIQQVVRGDSAAYFCASSPSGQATQETQYFGPGTRLLVL.

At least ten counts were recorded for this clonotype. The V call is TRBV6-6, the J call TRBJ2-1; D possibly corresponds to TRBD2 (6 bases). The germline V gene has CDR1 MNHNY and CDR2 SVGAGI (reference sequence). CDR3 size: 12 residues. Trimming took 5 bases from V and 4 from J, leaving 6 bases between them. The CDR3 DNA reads TGTGCCAGCAGTGGACTATACAATGAGCAGTTCTTC. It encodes CASSGLYNEQFF.

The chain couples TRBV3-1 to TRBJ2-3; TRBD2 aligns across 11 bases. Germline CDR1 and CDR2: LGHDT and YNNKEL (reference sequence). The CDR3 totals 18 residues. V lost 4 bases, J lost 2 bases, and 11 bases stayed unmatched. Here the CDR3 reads CASSRYGTSGQNTDTQYF. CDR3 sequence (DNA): TGTGCCAGCAGCCGATACGGGACTAGCGGACAGAACACAGATACGCAGTATTTT.

The CDR3 region is CASSLSSRGNQPQHF. DNA of the CDR3: TGTGCCAGCAGTTTGAGTTCGAGGGGCAATCAGCCCCAGCATTTT. The rearrangement uses TRBV12-3 or TRBV12-4 and TRBJ1-5; D is unresolved. V gave up 3 bases and J gave up 2 bases, with 11 bases separating them. The CDR3 spans 15 residues.

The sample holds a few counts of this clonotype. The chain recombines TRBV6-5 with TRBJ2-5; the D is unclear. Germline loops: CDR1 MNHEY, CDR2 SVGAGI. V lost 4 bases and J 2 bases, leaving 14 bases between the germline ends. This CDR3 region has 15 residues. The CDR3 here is CASSSLRAAQETQYF. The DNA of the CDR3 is TGTGCCAGCAGTTCGTTACGGGCTGCTCAAGAGACCCAGTACTTC.

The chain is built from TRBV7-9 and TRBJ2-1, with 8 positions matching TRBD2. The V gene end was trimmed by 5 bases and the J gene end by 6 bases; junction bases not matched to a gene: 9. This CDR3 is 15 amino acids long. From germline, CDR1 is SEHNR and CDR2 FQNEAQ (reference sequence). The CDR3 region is CASSPPREVINEQFF. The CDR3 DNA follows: TGTGCCAGCAGCCCCCCGCGGGAGGTTATCAATGAGCAGTTCTTC.

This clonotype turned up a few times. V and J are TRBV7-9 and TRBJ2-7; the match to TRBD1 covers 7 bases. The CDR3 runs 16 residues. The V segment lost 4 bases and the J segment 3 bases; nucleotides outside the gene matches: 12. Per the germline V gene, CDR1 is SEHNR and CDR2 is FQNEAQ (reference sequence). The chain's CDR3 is CASSSPPGQLYYEQYF. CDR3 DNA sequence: TGTGCCAGCAGCTCACCCCCGGGACAGTTATACTACGAGCAGTACTTC.

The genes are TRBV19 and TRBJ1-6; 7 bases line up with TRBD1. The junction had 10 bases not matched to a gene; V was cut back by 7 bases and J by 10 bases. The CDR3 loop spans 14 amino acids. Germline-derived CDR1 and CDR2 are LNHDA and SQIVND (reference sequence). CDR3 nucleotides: TGTGCCAGTACCCGGGTTCAGGGGGAATCACCCCTCCACTTT. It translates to CASTRVQGESPLHF. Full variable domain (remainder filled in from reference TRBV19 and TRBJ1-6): DGGITQSPKYLFRKEGQNVTLSCEQNLNHDAMYWYRQDPGQGLRLIYYSQIVNDFQKGDIAEGYSVSREKKESFPLTVTSAQKNPTAFYLCASTRVQGESPLHFGNGTRLTVT.

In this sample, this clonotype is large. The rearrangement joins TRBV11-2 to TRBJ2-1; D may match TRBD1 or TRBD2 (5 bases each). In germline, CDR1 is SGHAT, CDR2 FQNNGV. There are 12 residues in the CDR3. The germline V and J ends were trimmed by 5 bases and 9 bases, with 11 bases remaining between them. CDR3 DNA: TGTGCCAGCAGCCCTCAAGGGACTGAGCAGTTCTTC. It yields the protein CASSPQGTEQFF.

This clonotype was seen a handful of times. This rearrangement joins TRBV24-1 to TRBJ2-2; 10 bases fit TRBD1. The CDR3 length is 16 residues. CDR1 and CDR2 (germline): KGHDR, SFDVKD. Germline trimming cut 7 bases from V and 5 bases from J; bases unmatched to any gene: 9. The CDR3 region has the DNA TGTGCCACCAGCCCTTCGGGACAGGGGCGAACCGGGGAGCTGTTTTTT. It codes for CATSPSGQGRTGELFF.

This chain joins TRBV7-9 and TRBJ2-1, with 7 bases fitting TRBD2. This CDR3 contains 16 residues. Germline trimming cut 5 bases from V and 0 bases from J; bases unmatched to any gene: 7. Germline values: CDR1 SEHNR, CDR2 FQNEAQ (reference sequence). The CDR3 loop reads CASSPLGGSSYNEQFF. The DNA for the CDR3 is TGTGCCAGCAGCCCCCTCGGGGGGAGCTCCTACAATGAGCAGTTCTTC.

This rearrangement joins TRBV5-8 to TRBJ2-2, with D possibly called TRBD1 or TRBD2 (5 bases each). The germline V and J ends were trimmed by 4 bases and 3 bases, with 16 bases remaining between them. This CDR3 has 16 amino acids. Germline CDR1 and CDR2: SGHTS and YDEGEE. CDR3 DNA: TGTGCCAGCAGCGCGATGAGGGGCGCGGACACCGGGGAGCTGTTTTTT. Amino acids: CASSAMRGADTGELFF.

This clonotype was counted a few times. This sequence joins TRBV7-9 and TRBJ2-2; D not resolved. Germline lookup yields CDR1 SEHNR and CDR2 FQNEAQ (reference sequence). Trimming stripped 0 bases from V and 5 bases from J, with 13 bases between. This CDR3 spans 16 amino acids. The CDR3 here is CASSLALQPVTGELFF. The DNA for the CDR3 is TGTGCCAGCAGCTTAGCGCTCCAGCCAGTTACCGGGGAGCTGTTTTTT.

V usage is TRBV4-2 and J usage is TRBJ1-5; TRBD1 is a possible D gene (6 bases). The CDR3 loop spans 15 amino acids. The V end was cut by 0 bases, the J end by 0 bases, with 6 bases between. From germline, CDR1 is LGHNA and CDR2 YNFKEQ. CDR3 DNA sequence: TGTGCCAGCAGCCAAGAGGGACATAGCAATCAGCCCCAGCATTTT. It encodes CASSQEGHSNQPQHF.